A selection of T cell receptor beta chains follows, all from one sample in a study of shared clonotypes between healthy human individuals. Sequencing was performed with immunoSEQ multiplex PCR; in TCRdb, only in-frame clones are kept and a portion is missing. Among about a million clones listed, 76% were seen once. The source material was memory CD4+ T cells sorted from blood. The source is a man younger than 30 in good health. Each CDR3 is given with its conserved first and last residue. The D gene is left open where the match is weak. Clone size appears in some rows only: once, few, many, or a class for an expanded clone.

>TRBJ2-2|TRBV7-8|.|TRBD2
CASSFSGSSRTPNTGELFF
TGTGCCAGCAGCTTTAGCGGGTCATCGAGGACTCCCAACACCGGGGAGCTGTTTTTT
>TRBJ2-7|TRBV19|.|.
CASSIGGALSYEQYF
TGTGCCAGTAGTATCGGAGGGGCCCTATCCTACGAGCAGTACTTC
>TRBJ1-6|TRBV30|.|.
CAWNSQGKNSPLHF
TGTGCCTGGAATTCCCAGGGGAAAAATTCACCCCTCCACTTT
>TRBJ1-4|TRBV6-6|.|.
CASSYSATDNEKLFF
TGTGCCAGCAGTTACTCCGCTACAGATAATGAAAAACTGTTTTTT
>TRBJ2-2|TRBV6-6|once|.
CASTGSSGELFF
TGTGCCAGCACCGGGTCGAGCGGGGAGCTGTTTTTT
>TRBJ2-3|TRBV7-2|.|.
CASSLREGGGTQYF
TGTGCCAGCAGCTTAAGGGAAGGAGGGGGCACGCAGTATTTT
>TRBJ2-3|TRBV11-2|.|TRBD1
CASSFRQGPSTDTQYF
TGTGCCAGCAGCTTTCGACAGGGGCCTAGCACAGATACGCAGTATTTT
>TRBJ2-2|TRBV30|.|TRBD1
CAWSKGDRDTGELFF
TGTGCCTGGAGTAAGGGAGACAGGGATACCGGGGAGCTGTTTTTT
>TRBJ1-6|TRBV11-2|few|.
CASNKQGFNSPLHF
TGTGCCAGCAACAAACAGGGCTTCAATTCACCCCTCCACTTT
>TRBJ2-3|TRBV10-1|.|.
CASSDGGRGTDTQYF
TGCGCCAGCAGTGACGGGGGACGGGGCACAGATACGCAGTATTTT
>TRBJ1-1|TRBV11-2|.|.
CASSHRQPGGTEAFF
TGTGCCAGCAGCCACCGACAGCCGGGTGGCACTGAAGCTTTCTTT
>TRBJ1-1|TRBV7-8|few|.
CASSLRGLNTEAFF
TGTGCCAGCAGTCTGAGGGGACTGAACACTGAAGCTTTCTTT
>TRBJ2-7|TRBV11-2|.|.
CASSFSATYEQYF
TGTGCCAGCAGCTTTTCGGCGACCTACGAGCAGTACTTC
>TRBJ1-4|TRBV7-8|.|TRBD1
CASSPEQGAQGKLFF
TGTGCCAGCAGCCCAGAGCAGGGGGCGCAAGGAAAACTGTTTTTT